This entry features one T cell receptor (beta chain) sequence. The junction differs from germline at one of its ends, possibly a read error. Here immunoSEQ multiplex PCR was the method, and the copy in TCRdb shows in-frame clones only, minus some. The profile covers about 1 million clones, with about 75% appearing a single time and approximately 1.5% taken by the ten largest. This sample is part of a study of shared clonotypes between healthy human individuals. Germline CDR1 and CDR2: SGDLS and YYNGEE. The CDR3 runs to 14 residues. This receptor was taken from a man younger than 30 in good health. Sequences were obtained from memory CD4+ T cells sorted from blood. Subset meaning: CD45RA-negative fraction. The J gene is TRBJ2-2, the V gene TRBV9; no clear D. The CDR3 DNA is TGTGCCAGCAGCGTAGGGCAGAACGCCGGGGAGCTGTTTTTT. This gives the protein CASSVGQNAGELFF.